This passage covers 27 T cell receptor beta chains from one sample sequenced in a study of shared clonotypes between healthy human individuals. TCRdb keeps only in-frame clones here, not all; method: immunoSEQ multiplex PCR. The sample lists roughly 2.5 million clones; 90% to 95% were seen once. Sample: naive CD4+ T cells sorted from blood. The sample's subset: CD45RA+ positively selected. The receptors stem from a man aged 18 to 30 in good health.

This clone has a single count. In the same sample, other DNA sequences code for this CDR3. The chain carries TRBV5-4 and TRBJ1-1, with D possibly being TRBD1 (6 bases). Germline CDR1 and CDR2: SGHNT and YYREEE (reference sequence). This CDR3 is 14 amino acids long. The V end was cut by 0 bases, the J end by 1 base, with 7 bases between. The CDR3 DNA follows: TGTGCCAGCAGCTTGGCAGGGGCGAACACTGAAGCTTTCTTT. Protein product: CASSLAGANTEAFF.

The gene calls are TRBV6-5 and TRBJ2-1; unclear D gene. This CDR3 is built from 12 residues. CDR1 is MNHEY and CDR2 is SVGAGI in the germline V gene. Trimming stripped 10 bases from V and 3 bases from J, with 10 bases between. CDR3 sequence (DNA): TGTGCCACTGGACGTAGCTACAATGAGCAGTTCTTC. This translates into CATGRSYNEQFF.

This clone was observed a single time. The rearrangement joins TRBV2 to TRBJ1-1; D gene uncertain. The germline gives CDR1 SNHLY, CDR2 FYNNEI. Trimming removed 4 bases at V and 2 bases at J, with 11 bases between. The CDR3 runs 14 residues. The CDR3 region is CASSVIGYNTEAFF. The DNA of the CDR3 is TGTGCCAGCAGTGTAATAGGGTACAACACTGAAGCTTTCTTT.

The chain recombines TRBV29-1 with TRBJ2-3; 7 bases align to TRBD1. The trim removed 3 bases at V and 1 base at J, leaving 10 bases unmatched. Germline-derived CDR1 and CDR2 are SQVTM and ANQGSEA. The CDR3 contains 16 residues. The CDR3 DNA follows: TGCAGCGTTGAGGACAGGCATCTCTTGCGCACAGATACGCAGTATTTT. Translating gives CSVEDRHLLRTDTQYF.

This chain uses TRBV5-1 with TRBJ2-5; 7 nucleotides align to TRBD2. The V segment lost 0 bases and the J segment 2 bases; nucleotides outside the gene matches: 7. The CDR3 runs to 16 residues. Germline CDR1 is SGHRS and CDR2 is YFSETQ. CDR3 sequence: CASSLGGAGVQETQYF. Written as DNA, the CDR3 is TGCGCCAGCAGCTTGGGTGGGGCGGGGGTACAAGAGACCCAGTACTTC.

The CDR3 DNA sequence: TGCAGTGCTCTCCGGGACTTGGGGCAGTTCTTC. This gives the protein CSALRDLGQFF. V and J are TRBV20-1 and TRBJ2-1; D might be TRBD2 (6 bases). This CDR3 spans 11 amino acids. The ends were cut back, 5 bases at V and 12 bases at J, with 14 bases in the middle. Germline V gene data show CDR1 as DFQATT and CDR2 as SNEGSKA (reference sequence).

The chain uses TRBV5-1 and TRBJ2-3, with 10 bases identical to TRBD2. CDR3 length: 14 amino acids. V lost 5 bases to trimming and J lost 6 bases; unmatched junction nucleotides: 6. Germline loops: CDR1 SGHRS, CDR2 YFSETQ. The CDR3 DNA is TGCGCCAGCAGTATAGCGGGGGGTTCGGATACGCAGTATTTT. The encoded protein is CASSIAGGSDTQYF.

This chain links TRBV2 with TRBJ1-2; 8 bases map to TRBD1. The V and J ends lost 5 bases and 7 bases, in that order; junction bases with no gene match: 9. Germline V CDR1 and CDR2: SNHLY, FYNNEI. This CDR3 is 14 amino acids long. CDR3: CASSLGQGQSGYTF. The CDR3 region has the DNA TGTGCCAGCAGTCTTGGACAGGGCCAGTCTGGCTACACCTTC.

The V gene is TRBV19, the J gene TRBJ2-6, with D perhaps TRBD1 or TRBD2 (5 bases each). CDR3 length: 17 residues. From germline, CDR1 is LNHDA and CDR2 SQIVND (reference sequence). V lost 0 bases and J 0 bases, leaving 9 bases between the germline ends. The CDR3 protein is CASSIENGGSGANVLTF. The CDR3 nucleotides read TGTGCCAGTAGTATAGAGAATGGGGGCTCTGGGGCCAACGTCCTGACTTTC.

V gene TRBV4-1 combines with J gene TRBJ1-3; no firm D call. The CDR3 consists of 14 residues. V was cut by 3 bases and J by 10 bases, with 16 bases left in between. The germline V gene has CDR1 MGHRA and CDR2 YSYEKL. This CDR3 reads CASSHDGNSRTIYF. The CDR3 region has the DNA TGCGCCAGCAGCCACGACGGGAACTCGAGGACCATATATTTT.

The chain recombines TRBV7-3 with TRBJ2-5; 10 nucleotides match TRBD1. This CDR3 has 16 amino acids. Trimming took 4 bases from V and 2 from J; bases not matched to a gene: 7. Germline-derived CDR1 and CDR2 are SGHTA and FQGTGA. The CDR3 reads CASSYLTGGGQETQYF. As DNA, the CDR3 is TGTGCCAGCAGCTACTTGACAGGGGGCGGACAAGAGACCCAGTACTTC.

The chain has TRBV6-5 and TRBJ2-2, with D perhaps matching TRBD1 (6 bases). Germline CDR1 is MNHEY and CDR2 is SVGAGI. The V end lost 6 bases, the J end lost 4 bases, and 15 bases lay between the germline ends. This CDR3 region has 15 residues. CDR3 sequence (DNA): TGTGCCAGCAGGGAACAGGGTGTCATCACCGGGGAGCTGTTTTTT. Residues: CASREQGVITGELFF.

V and J are TRBV20-1 and TRBJ2-7, with 7 bases identical to TRBD2. The germline V gene has CDR1 DFQATT and CDR2 SNEGSKA (reference sequence). The CDR3 is 11 residues long. The trim removed 6 bases at V and 6 bases at J, leaving 5 bases unmatched. The CDR3 spells CSAPAGFEQYF. CDR3 bases: TGCAGTGCCCCAGCGGGGTTCGAGCAGTACTTC.

Comment on this clone: Other nucleotide sequences in the sample specify the same CDR3. The J gene is TRBJ1-2, the V gene TRBV18; D gene unclear. Trimming removed 1 base from V and 1 base from J, with 7 bases in between. CDR1 is KGHSH and CDR2 is LQKENI in the germline V gene. The CDR3 spans 14 residues. The CDR3 spells CASSPLPSNYGYTF. The CDR3 DNA is TGTGCCAGCTCACCACTTCCCAGTAACTATGGCTACACCTTC.

The chain carries TRBV11-2 and TRBJ2-6, with D perhaps assigned TRBD1 or TRBD2 (5 bases each). Trimming left V 3 bases short and J 3 bases short, with 6 bases between. This CDR3 spans 14 amino acids. In germline, CDR1 is SGHAT, CDR2 FQNNGV. The CDR3 bases are TGTGCCAGCAGCTTTGGGGGTGGGGCCAACGTCCTGACTTTC. This encodes CASSFGGGANVLTF.

The V gene is TRBV27, the J gene TRBJ2-1; TRBD2 matches at 9 bases. CDR1 is MNHEY, CDR2 SMNVEV, per germline (reference sequence). This CDR3 spans 15 amino acids. With V trimmed by 2 bases and J by 7 bases, 6 bases remained unmatched. The CDR3 sequence is CASSLAGGPPNEQFF. CDR3 DNA sequence: TGTGCCAGCAGTTTAGCGGGGGGGCCTCCGAATGAGCAGTTCTTC.

This rearrangement joins TRBV5-1 to TRBJ2-5; 12 nucleotides line up with TRBD2. The V gene's germline CDR1 is SGHRS and CDR2 YFSETQ. CDR3 size: 18 residues. The trim removed 1 base at V and 1 base at J, leaving 8 bases unmatched. CDR3 sequence reads: CASSLIERTSGIQETQYF. The CDR3 nucleotides are TGCGCCAGCAGCTTGATTGAGCGGACTAGCGGGATCCAAGAGACCCAGTACTTC.

The rearrangement links TRBV7-9 to TRBJ1-4; possible D gene TRBD1, 6 bases. Germline CDR1 reads SEHNR; CDR2 reads FQNEAQ (reference sequence). Trimming took 5 bases from V and 10 from J, leaving 20 bases between them. This CDR3 comprises 15 residues. The CDR3: CASSLQGEVSGKLFF. The CDR3 DNA sequence: TGTGCCAGCAGCCTACAGGGTGAGGTCAGCGGAAAACTGTTTTTT.

The CDR3 sequence: CASSLGGQQPQHF. CDR3 in DNA: TGTGCCAGCAGCTTAGGGGGTCAACAGCCCCAGCATTTT. The chain links TRBV7-6 to TRBJ1-5, with D hard to call. Germline V lookup: CDR1 SGHVS, CDR2 FNYEAQ. The CDR3 is 13 amino acids. The germline V and J ends were trimmed by 1 base and 7 bases, with 8 bases remaining between them.

V and J are TRBV29-1 and TRBJ2-2; the D gene is possibly TRBD2 (6 bases). CDR1 and CDR2 from the germline V gene are SQVTM and ANQGSEA. This CDR3 spans 16 amino acids. With 7 bases removed from V and 5 bases from J, the gap between germline ends came to 23 bases. The CDR3 DNA reads TGCAGCGCCTACCTCGGGACTCCCGAGAGAACCGGGGAGCTGTTTTTT. Its protein is CSAYLGTPERTGELFF.

The chain is built from TRBV7-2 and TRBJ1-6, with 10 bases fitting TRBD1. The V segment lost 5 bases and the J segment 6 bases; nucleotides outside the gene matches: 4. CDR1 is SGHTA, CDR2 FQGNSA, per germline. CDR3 size: 15 residues. In DNA form, the CDR3 reads TGTGCCAGCAGCCCGTGGACAGGGGGTAATTCACCCCTCCACTTT. It codes for CASSPWTGGNSPLHF.

The gene calls are TRBV7-2 and TRBJ2-7; 10 bases are a match to TRBD2. From germline, CDR1 is SGHTA and CDR2 FQGNSA. The CDR3 sequence is 16 residues long. J lost 2 bases, V lost 0 bases, and 4 bases had no gene match. CDR3 DNA sequence: TGTGCCAGCAGCTTAGCTCTAGCGGGGGACCCCTACGAGCAGTACTTC. Translating gives CASSLALAGDPYEQYF.

DNA of the CDR3: TGCGCCAGCAGTGAGTCGAGAACCGGGATTACAAAGCAGTACTTC. It specifies CASSESRTGITKQYF. The rearrangement links TRBV10-1 to TRBJ2-7; possible D gene TRBD2, 5 bases. Trimming stripped 0 bases from V and 8 bases from J, with 17 bases between. This CDR3 comprises 15 residues. CDR1 is WNHNN, CDR2 SYGVQD, per germline (reference sequence).

This rearrangement joins TRBV7-9 to TRBJ2-2; D is undetermined. The V gene lost 11 bases and the J gene lost 3 bases, with 19 bases spanning the gap. The germline gives CDR1 SEHNR, CDR2 FQNEAQ (reference sequence). The CDR3 runs to 15 residues. DNA of the CDR3: TGTGCCGGCACTATGGCTGGCGGTGACACCGGGGAGCTGTTTTTT. It codes for CAGTMAGGDTGELFF. The entire variable domain, with the rest obtained from reference TRBV7-9 and TRBJ2-2, is as follows: DTGVSQNPRHKITKRGQNVTFRCDPISEHNRLYWYRQTLGQGPEFLTYFQNEAQLEKSRLLSDRFSAERPKGSFSTLEIQRTEQGDSAMYLCAGTMAGGDTGELFFGEGSRLTVL.

This clone occurred a few times. The rearrangement links TRBV5-4 to TRBJ1-2; 8 nucleotides match TRBD1. The CDR3 has 13 residues. Trimming at V came to 4 bases and at J to 6 bases, leaving 5 bases not matched to a gene. The V gene's germline CDR1 is SGHNT and CDR2 YYREEE (reference sequence). The CDR3 coding sequence is TGTGCCAGCAGCACCGGACAGGGCAATGGCTACACCTTC. Its protein is CASSTGQGNGYTF.

The chain uses TRBV10-3 and TRBJ2-3; no clear D gene. The CDR3 extends over 12 amino acids. V was trimmed by 3 bases and J by 12 bases, leaving 13 bases between them. CDR1 and CDR2 from the germline V gene are ENHRY and SYGVKD. The CDR3 reads CAISDGQRPQYF. As DNA, the CDR3 is TGTGCCATCAGTGATGGGCAGAGGCCCCAGTATTTT.

The chain carries TRBV28 and TRBJ1-2; maybe TRBD1 (6 bases). Germline assignment: CDR1 MDHEN and CDR2 SYDVKM. The CDR3 contains 17 residues. V lost 5 bases and J 1 base, leaving 20 bases between the germline ends. The CDR3: CASSSRSRTVLNYGYTF. The DNA of the CDR3 is TGTGCCAGCAGTAGTAGGTCCCGGACAGTTCTTAACTATGGCTACACCTTC.